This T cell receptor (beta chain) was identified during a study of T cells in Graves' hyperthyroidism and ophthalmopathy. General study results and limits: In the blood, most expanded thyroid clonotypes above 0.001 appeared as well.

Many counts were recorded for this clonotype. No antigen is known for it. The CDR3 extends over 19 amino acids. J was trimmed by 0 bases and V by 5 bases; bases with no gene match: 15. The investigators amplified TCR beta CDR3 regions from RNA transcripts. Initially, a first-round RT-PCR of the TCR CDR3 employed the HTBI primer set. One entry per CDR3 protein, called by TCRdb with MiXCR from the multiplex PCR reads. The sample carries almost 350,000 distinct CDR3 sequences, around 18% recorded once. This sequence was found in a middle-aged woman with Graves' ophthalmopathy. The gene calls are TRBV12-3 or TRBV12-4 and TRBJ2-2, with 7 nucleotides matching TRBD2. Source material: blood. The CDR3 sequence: CASSLRLAKTVPNTGELFF. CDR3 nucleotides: TGTGCCAGCAGTCTGCGACTAGCCAAAACCGTACCGAACACCGGGGAGCTGTTTTTT.